Below are 23 T cell receptor beta chains sequenced from a single sample in a study of cytomegalovirus exposure and HLA in healthy donors. The protocol was immunoSEQ multiplex PCR, while the TCRdb copy is restricted to in-frame clones and leaves out a portion. The sample yields a few hundred thousand clones, 80% to 90% seen once. Specimen: PBMCs. All receptors come from a woman aged 18-29 years in good health and CMV-seronegative.

The V and J genes are TRBV28 and TRBJ1-5; no reliable D call. V lost 5 bases and J lost 5, with 10 bases in between. The CDR3 is 13 residues long. Looked up from germline, CDR1 is MDHEN and CDR2 is SYDVKM. The CDR3 region has the DNA TGTGCCAGCAGTAGCTTGCTGGATCAGCCCCAGCATTTT. It is translated as CASSSLLDQPQHF.

V gene TRBV11-3 combines with J gene TRBJ1-3; D remains unclear. There are 13 residues in the CDR3. V was clipped by 3 bases and J by 1 base, with 4 bases between them. Germline V gives CDR1 SGHNT, CDR2 YENEEA. As DNA, the CDR3 is TGTGCCAGCAGCTTGGAGTCTGGAAACACCATATATTTT. This gives the protein CASSLESGNTIYF. The variable domain in full, completed from reference TRBV11-3 and TRBJ1-3, reads EAGVVQSPRYKIIEKKQPVAFWCNPISGHNTLYWYLQNLGQGPELLIRYENEEAVDDSQLPKDRFSAERLKGVDSTLKIQPAELGDSAVYLCASSLESGNTIYFGEGSWLTVV.

Of note for this clone: This same CDR3 is encoded by further DNA sequences in the sample. The rearrangement links TRBV27 to TRBJ2-1; a weak D match, TRBD1 (6 bases). CDR1 is MNHEY, CDR2 SMNVEV, per germline (reference sequence). Trimming took 4 bases from V and 8 from J, leaving 12 bases between them. The CDR3 totals 13 residues. CDR3 DNA: TGTGCCAGCAGTTCAAACAGGGTTCATGAGCAGTTCTTC. The encoded protein is CASSSNRVHEQFF.

This clone was observed once. This sequence joins TRBV19 and TRBJ2-7, with 10 bases that match TRBD2. CDR1 and CDR2 (germline): LNHDA, SQIVND (reference sequence). The CDR3 consists of 15 residues. Germline trimming cut 1 base from V and 6 bases from J; bases unmatched to any gene: 6. CDR3 region: CASSIGLAGLGEQYF. The CDR3 DNA follows: TGTGCCAGTAGTATAGGACTAGCGGGTCTAGGCGAGCAGTACTTC.

The chain carries TRBV9 and TRBJ2-1; 7 positions match TRBD1. V shed 5 bases, J shed 3 bases, and the junction held 11 bases outside the gene matches. CDR1 is SGDLS, CDR2 YYNGEE, per germline. This CDR3 is built from 16 residues. CDR3 sequence: CASSVGPPGGYNEQFF. The DNA for the CDR3 is TGTGCCAGCAGTGTCGGGCCCCCAGGGGGCTACAATGAGCAGTTCTTC.

The chain links TRBV9 to TRBJ2-1; 10 nucleotides agree with TRBD2. Germline V gene lookup returns CDR1 SGDLS and CDR2 YYNGEE. The J segment lost 10 bases and the V segment lost 0 bases, leaving 7 bases of the junction unmatched. The CDR3 is made up of 15 amino acids. The CDR3 coding sequence is TGTGCCAGCAGCGTAGATTTAGCGGGAGGCAGCGAGCAGTTCTTC. This encodes CASSVDLAGGSEQFF.

The chain is built from TRBV19 and TRBJ1-2; no definite D call. The V gene's germline CDR1 is LNHDA and CDR2 SQIVND (reference sequence). The CDR3 spans 14 residues. Trimming stripped 8 bases from V and 1 base from J, with 14 bases between. This CDR3 reads CASGGANNNYGYTF. The CDR3 DNA reads as TGTGCCAGTGGCGGCGCGAACAATAACTATGGCTACACCTTC.

This clone was picked up one time. The V call is TRBV6-1, the J call TRBJ1-5; maybe TRBD1 (5 bases). The V and J ends lost 3 bases and 6 bases respectively, with 12 bases between them. The CDR3 is 14 residues long. The germline V gene has CDR1 MNHNS and CDR2 SASEGT. In DNA, the CDR3 is TGTGCCAGCAGTGAGGGGGGATTCAGTCAGCCCCAGCATTTT. It codes for CASSEGGFSQPQHF.

This rearrangement joins TRBV28 to TRBJ1-2; D is ambiguous. The CDR3 sequence is 13 residues long. Trimming stripped 2 bases from V and 5 bases from J, with 9 bases between. Germline assignment: CDR1 MDHEN and CDR2 SYDVKM. In nucleotides, the CDR3 is TGTGCCAGCAGTTTAGAGGGCCCATATGGCTACACCTTC. Its translation: CASSLEGPYGYTF.

The V and J genes are TRBV9 and TRBJ2-7, with 7 positions matching TRBD2. Germline CDR1 SGDLS, CDR2 YYNGEE. After removal of 0 bases from V and 4 bases from J, the junction contained 4 bases not matched to a gene. The CDR3 totals 14 residues. The CDR3 nucleotides read TGTGCCAGCAGCGTAGGGGCTAGCGGATACGAGCAGTACTTC. Translated: CASSVGASGYEQYF.

The J gene is TRBJ2-2, the V gene TRBV2; maybe TRBD1 (6 bases). The CDR3 consists of 15 residues. Germline lookup yields CDR1 SNHLY and CDR2 FYNNEI. The V and J ends lost 2 bases and 1 base respectively, with 8 bases between them. The DNA of the CDR3 is TGTGCCAGCAGTGAACAGACAGGGAACACCGGGGAGCTGTTTTTT. This codes for CASSEQTGNTGELFF.

This clone occurred once. The V and J genes are TRBV10-3 and TRBJ2-7, with 7 nucleotides matching TRBD2. Germline V lookup: CDR1 ENHRY, CDR2 SYGVKD. CDR3 length: 12 residues. J lost 7 bases, V lost 4 bases, and 4 bases had no gene match. In nucleotides, the CDR3 is TGTGCCATCAGTGGGGAGGGGCGGGAGCAGTACTTC. This encodes CAISGEGREQYF.

The genes are TRBV4-3 and TRBJ1-4; 12 nucleotides line up with TRBD1. The CDR3 contains 15 residues. The ends lost 4 bases at V and 8 bases at J; junction bases unmatched: 5. Germline V CDR1 and CDR2: LGHNA, YSLEER. CDR3 coding DNA: TGCGCCAGCAGCCGACTGGGACAGGGGGCAGAAAAACTGTTTTTT. It codes for CASSRLGQGAEKLFF.

The rearrangement links TRBV9 to TRBJ2-7, with 7 bases lining up with TRBD2. The CDR3 is made up of 14 amino acids. The ends lost 4 bases at V and 6 bases at J; junction bases unmatched: 10. Looked up from germline, CDR1 is SGDLS and CDR2 is YYNGEE. This CDR3 reads CASSTSGVFGEQYF. In nucleotides, the CDR3 is TGTGCCAGCAGCACAAGCGGGGTTTTTGGCGAGCAGTACTTC.

This sequence joins TRBV6-5 and TRBJ1-1; D is ambiguous. The CDR3 is 15 amino acids. V was cut by 2 bases and J by 5 bases, with 15 bases left in between. Germline V gives CDR1 MNHEY, CDR2 SVGAGI. CDR3 amino acids: CASSYRITVRTEAFF. The CDR3 coding sequence is TGTGCCAGCAGTTACCGTATTACTGTCCGGACTGAAGCTTTCTTT.

This clone was observed a few times. This chain connects TRBV7-9 to TRBJ1-1; D unresolved. This CDR3 is built from 11 residues. Trimming removed 10 bases from V and 0 bases from J, with 6 bases in between. CDR1 is SEHNR and CDR2 is FQNEAQ in the germline V gene (reference sequence). The CDR3 sequence: CATNMNTEAFF. CDR3 sequence (DNA): TGTGCCACCAACATGAACACTGAAGCTTTCTTT. The variable domain in full, completed from reference TRBV7-9 and TRBJ1-1, reads DTGVSQNPRHKITKRGQNVTFRCDPISEHNRLYWYRQTLGQGPEFLTYFQNEAQLEKSRLLSDRFSAERPKGSFSTLEIQRTEQGDSAMYLCATNMNTEAFFGQGTRLTVV.

The V gene is TRBV7-8, the J gene TRBJ2-3; D is perhaps TRBD2 (5 bases). The length of the CDR3 is 14 residues. V was shortened by 6 bases and J by 6 bases, with 16 bases between the two germline ends. The germline CDR1 and CDR2 sequences are SGHVS and FQNEAQ. CDR3 DNA sequence: TGTGCCAGCAGGGCGGGTTTTGTGACCGATACGCAGTATTTT. This codes for CASRAGFVTDTQYF.

The chain couples TRBV4-1 to TRBJ2-5; D perhaps matches TRBD1 (5 bases). Germline V gives CDR1 MGHRA, CDR2 YSYEKL. Trimming pared 1 base from V and 2 bases from J, leaving 11 bases between. This CDR3 is built from 15 residues. CDR3 loop: CASSQGTTPQETQYF. The CDR3 nucleotides read TGCGCCAGCAGCCAAGGGACAACCCCTCAAGAGACCCAGTACTTC.

The J gene is TRBJ2-5, the V gene TRBV5-6; the D is unclear. There are 12 residues in the CDR3. V was clipped by 0 bases and J by 5 bases, with 5 bases between them. Germline lookup yields CDR1 SGHDT and CDR2 YYEEEE. CDR3 sequence (DNA): TGTGCCAGCAGCTTGGATCTGGAGACCCAGTACTTC. Translating it yields CASSLDLETQYF.

This clone has a single count. The V gene is TRBV11-1, the J gene TRBJ2-1; unclear D gene. This CDR3 contains 12 residues. V dropped 4 bases and J dropped 8 bases, with 9 bases sitting between them. Germline values: CDR1 SGHAT, CDR2 FQDESV (reference sequence). CDR3 in DNA: TGTGCCAGCAGCTCAGGCTTCTATGAGCAGTTCTTC. Translating gives CASSSGFYEQFF. The whole variable domain, filled in from reference TRBV11-1 and TRBJ2-1, reads EAEVAQSPRYKITEKSQAVAFWCDPISGHATLYWYRQILGQGPELLVQFQDESVVDDSQLPKDRFSAERLKGVDSTLKIQPAELGDSAMYLCASSSGFYEQFFGPGTRLTVL.

This CDR3 is CASSVDVRTAGGYGYTF. The CDR3 bases are TGTGCCAGCAGCGTAGACGTGCGAACGGCGGGAGGCTATGGCTACACCTTC. The V call is TRBV9, the J call TRBJ1-2, with D hard to call. Trimming cost V 0 bases and J 4 bases, with 19 bases left between them. Looked up from germline, CDR1 is SGDLS and CDR2 is YYNGEE. The CDR3 covers 17 residues.

In this sample, this clone turned up once. The chain combines TRBV4-3 with TRBJ1-2, with 9 bases fitting TRBD1. V gave up 1 base and J gave up 4 bases; unmatched junction bases: 16. This CDR3 comprises 19 residues. Germline-derived CDR1 and CDR2 are LGHNA and YSLEER. The CDR3 region is CASSQGATGGQTRGYGYTF. The CDR3 coding sequence is TGCGCCAGCAGCCAAGGGGCGACAGGGGGTCAAACTCGGGGCTATGGCTACACCTTC.

The rearrangement links TRBV11-2 to TRBJ1-4; D remains ambiguous. V lost 6 bases, J lost 8 bases, and 19 bases lay in between. The CDR3 consists of 15 residues. Germline CDR1 is SGHAT and CDR2 is FQNNGV. The CDR3 DNA reads TGTGCCAGCAGATCACGTACTCAAGCGGGGGAAAAACTGTTTTTT. This translates into CASRSRTQAGEKLFF.